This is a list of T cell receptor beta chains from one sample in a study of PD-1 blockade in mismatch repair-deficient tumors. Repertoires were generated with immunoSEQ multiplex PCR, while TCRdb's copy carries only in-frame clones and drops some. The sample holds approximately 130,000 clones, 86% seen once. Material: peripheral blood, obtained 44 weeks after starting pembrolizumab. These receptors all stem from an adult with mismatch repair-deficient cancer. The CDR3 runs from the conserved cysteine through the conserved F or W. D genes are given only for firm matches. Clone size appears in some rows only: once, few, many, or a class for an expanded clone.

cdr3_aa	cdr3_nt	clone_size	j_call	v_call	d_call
CASSEVTPNQPQHF	TGTGCCAGCAGTGAAGTTACACCTAATCAGCCCCAGCATTTT	NA	TRBJ1-5	TRBV6-4	NA
CASSEYPTGTNYGYTF	TGTGCCAGCAGTGAATATCCGACAGGGACTAACTATGGCTACACCTTC	NA	TRBJ1-2	TRBV6-1	TRBD1
CASSYSVLARVETQYF	TGTGCCAGCAGTTACTCGGTCCTAGCGCGAGTAGAGACCCAGTACTTC	NA	TRBJ2-5	TRBV6-5	NA
CASSSSPRGRVFYEQYF	TGTGCCAGCAGTTCCTCACCACGGGGGAGGGTTTTCTACGAGCAGTACTTC	NA	TRBJ2-7	TRBV27	TRBD2
CASSPRLAGVGTDTQYF	TGCGCCAGCAGCCCTCGACTAGCGGGAGTGGGCACAGATACGCAGTATTTT	NA	TRBJ2-3	TRBV4-3	TRBD2
CATSRSSRTSTDTQYF	TGTGCCACCTCCAGGTCTAGCAGAACTAGCACAGATACGCAGTATTTT	NA	TRBJ2-3	TRBV5-4	NA
CASSQVESSGSYEQYF	TGCGCCAGCAGCCAAGTTGAGTCTAGCGGCTCCTACGAGCAGTACTTC	once	TRBJ2-7	TRBV4-1	TRBD2
CASSDNRDTQYF	TGTGCCAGCAGTGATAACCGAGATACGCAGTATTTT	once	TRBJ2-3	TRBV25-1	NA
CASSKIKGLKYSSGTYQETQYF	TGTGCCAGCAGCAAAATCAAAGGACTCAAATATTCTAGCGGTACGTACCAAGAGACCCAGTACTTC	NA	TRBJ2-5	TRBV21-1	NA
CASSYVPSGSYEQYF	TGTGCCAGCAGTTACGTGCCTAGCGGGAGCTACGAGCAGTACTTC	NA	TRBJ2-7	TRBV6-5	TRBD2
CASSIGEAAVNQPQHF	TGTGCCAGTAGTATAGGGGAGGCAGCCGTAAATCAGCCCCAGCATTTT	NA	TRBJ1-5	TRBV19	NA
CVTGTGTSGSWDTQYF	TGTGTGACCGGGACAGGGACTAGCGGGAGCTGGGATACGCAGTATTTT	NA	TRBJ2-3	TRBV28	TRBD2
CASSPRQVQPGNQPQHF	TGTGCCAGTAGTCCACGACAGGTCCAGCCTGGGAATCAGCCCCAGCATTTT	NA	TRBJ1-5	TRBV19	NA
CASSEALTWSYF	TGTGCCAGCAGTGAAGCTTTGACCTGGTCGTACTTC	NA	TRBJ2-5	TRBV6-1	NA
CASSSGTGPYEQYF	TGTGCCAGCAGTTCCGGGACAGGACCCTACGAGCAGTACTTC	NA	TRBJ2-7	TRBV28	TRBD1
CASSLGRNTEAFF	TGTGCCAGCAGTTTAGGCAGGAACACTGAAGCTTTCTTT	NA	TRBJ1-1	TRBV27	NA
CASGLVLGRGVPLYGYTF	TGTGCTAGTGGTTTGGTACTGGGCAGGGGGGTCCCTCTCTATGGCTACACCTTC	NA	TRBJ1-2	TRBV12-5	TRBD1
CASSRGGNEQYF	TGTGCCAGTAGCCGTGGGGGAAACGAGCAGTACTTC	few	TRBJ2-7	TRBV19	NA
CASSQDLPTSDSLRFF	TGCGCCAGCAGCCAAGACCTACCGACGTCGGACTCCTTAAGATTCTTC	NA	TRBJ2-1	TRBV4-3	NA
CASSLGAVQATDTQYF	TGTGCCAGCAGTCTAGGTGCTGTGCAGGCCACAGATACGCAGTATTTT	NA	TRBJ2-3	TRBV27	NA
CASSKGGPGQEDASYEQYF	TGTGCCAGCAGCAAAGGTGGACCGGGACAGGAGGATGCCTCCTACGAGCAGTACTTC	NA	TRBJ2-7	TRBV21-1	NA
CASSLGYRSGRPAYNEQFF	TGTGCCAGCAGCTTAGGTTACCGGAGCGGGAGGCCCGCCTACAATGAGCAGTTCTTC	NA	TRBJ2-1	TRBV7-9	TRBD2
CASSLAGDRGDYGYTF	TGTGCCAGCAGCTTAGCTGGGGACAGGGGCGACTATGGCTACACCTTC	NA	TRBJ1-2	TRBV7-9	TRBD1
CASSQVDYTEAFF	TGCGCCAGCAGCCAAGTTGACTACACTGAAGCTTTCTTT	NA	TRBJ1-1	TRBV4-1	NA
CASSIGVTYGYTF	TGTGCCAGTAGTATAGGAGTTACCTATGGCTACACCTTC	NA	TRBJ1-2	TRBV19	NA
CATKRGSNSNQPQHF	TGTGCCACCAAGCGGGGCAGTAATAGCAATCAGCCCCAGCATTTT	NA	TRBJ1-5	TRBV27	NA
CASSTITGTNYEQYF	TGTGCCAGCAGCACGATAACCGGGACTAACTACGAGCAGTACTTC	NA	TRBJ2-7	TRBV21-1	NA
CASSGGGLEQFF	TGTGCCAGCAGCGGCGGGGGCCTTGAGCAGTTCTTC	NA	TRBJ2-1	TRBV9	NA
CASSGGGLRATGYEQYF	TGTGCCAGCAGTGGGGGGGGCCTTAGAGCCACGGGCTACGAGCAGTACTTC	NA	TRBJ2-7	TRBV25-1	NA
CAWSTGGTNTEAFF	TGTGCCTGGAGCACAGGGGGCACGAACACTGAAGCTTTCTTT	NA	TRBJ1-1	TRBV30	TRBD1
CASSLGASSYNEQFF	TGTGCCAGCAGCTTAGGGGCGAGCTCCTACAATGAGCAGTTCTTC	NA	TRBJ2-1	TRBV7-2	NA
CAWTSKSRGEKLFF	TGTGCCTGGACTTCTAAAAGTCGGGGTGAAAAACTGTTTTTT	NA	TRBJ1-4	TRBV30	NA
CASSLDPRGLRSYEQYF	TGTGCCAGCAGCTTAGATCCCCGGGGGTTGAGATCCTACGAGCAGTACTTC	NA	TRBJ2-7	TRBV11-2	NA
CASSLAMDGDYGYTF	TGTGCCAGCTCACTCGCTATGGACGGGGACTATGGCTACACCTTC	NA	TRBJ1-2	TRBV18	NA
CASSLLTGRGFGNTIYF	TGTGCCAGCAGCTTATTGACAGGGAGGGGTTTTGGAAACACCATATATTTT	NA	TRBJ1-3	TRBV11-2	TRBD1
CASSQDSSYEQYF	TGTGCCAGCAGCCAGGACAGTTCCTACGAGCAGTACTTC	NA	TRBJ2-7	TRBV4-2	NA